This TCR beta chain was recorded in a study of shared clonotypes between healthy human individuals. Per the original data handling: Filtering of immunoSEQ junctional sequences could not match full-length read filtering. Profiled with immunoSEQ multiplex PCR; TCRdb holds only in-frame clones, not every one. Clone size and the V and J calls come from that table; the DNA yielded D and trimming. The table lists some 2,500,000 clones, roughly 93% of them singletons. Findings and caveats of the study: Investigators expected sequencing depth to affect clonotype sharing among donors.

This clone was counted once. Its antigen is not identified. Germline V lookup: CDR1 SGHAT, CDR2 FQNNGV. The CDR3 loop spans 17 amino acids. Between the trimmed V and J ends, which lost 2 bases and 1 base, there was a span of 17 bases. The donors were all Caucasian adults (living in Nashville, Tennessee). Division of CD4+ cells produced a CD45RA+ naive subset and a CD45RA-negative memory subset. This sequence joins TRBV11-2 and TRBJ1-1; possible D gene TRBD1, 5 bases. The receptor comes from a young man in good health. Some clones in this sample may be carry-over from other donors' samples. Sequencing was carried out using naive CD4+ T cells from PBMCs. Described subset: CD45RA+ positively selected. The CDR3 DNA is TGTGCCAGCAGCTTAAGTGGCGGGACTGGGGGGAACACTGAAGCTTTCTTT. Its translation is CASSLSGGTGGNTEAFF.